These 5 T cell receptor beta chains originate from one sample sequenced in a study of T cell repertoires in cytomegalovirus infection. TCRdb re-derived calls from the reads in MiXCR, one entry per CDR3 protein. This table has 300,000 to 400,000 distinct CDR3 sequences, under 35% appearing once. Antigens of these TCRs are unknown. The sample here was cultured PBMCs, taken from culture after CMV antigen stimulation. All receptors come from a human donor in good health (CMV status not recorded). Some clones in this sample may be carry-over from other donors' samples.

CDR3 in amino acids: CASSLMREQFF. CDR3 DNA sequence: TGTGCCAGCAGTTTAATGCGAGAGCAGTTCTTC. The chain joins TRBV12-3 or TRBV12-4 to TRBJ2-1; D is unresolved. The V end lost 2 bases, the J end lost 10 bases, and 6 bases lay between the germline ends. The CDR3 totals 11 residues.

This clonotype was detected only a few times. V is TRBV7-9 and J is TRBJ2-4; maybe TRBD2 (5 bases). The germline V gene has CDR1 SEHNR and CDR2 FQNEAQ (reference sequence). The CDR3 totals 14 residues. Trimming took off 3 bases at V and 4 bases at J, with 10 bases between the two ends. The CDR3 protein is CASSLWEQKNIQYF. The CDR3 coding sequence is TGTGCCAGCAGCTTGTGGGAGCAAAAAAACATTCAGTACTTC.

The rearrangement uses TRBV25-1 and TRBJ2-7; D not certain. V shed 3 bases and J shed 3 bases, with 6 bases lying between them. Germline V gene sequence: CDR1 MGHDK, CDR2 SYGVNS. The CDR3 covers 12 residues. This CDR3 reads CASSDDFYEQYF. The CDR3 nucleotides are TGTGCCAGCAGTGACGACTTCTACGAGCAGTACTTC.

The chain links TRBV6-4 to TRBJ2-2, with a weak D call TRBD1 (7 bases). Germline V gene data show CDR1 as MRHNA and CDR2 as SNTAGT. This CDR3 is built from 19 residues. V was cut by 7 bases and J by 2 bases, with 26 bases left in between. The CDR3 loop is CASTEAGKRGTANTGELFF. In DNA, the CDR3 is TGTGCCAGCACAGAGGCGGGAAAGAGGGGGACAGCAAACACCGGGGAGCTGTTTTTT.

This clonotype was seen more than once but under ten times. The chain uses TRBV18 and TRBJ2-7, with TRBD2 matching 15 bases. J gave up 3 bases and V 6 bases, and 9 bases lay outside the gene matches. Germline CDR1 is KGHSH and CDR2 is LQKENI. The CDR3 loop spans 17 amino acids. In DNA, the CDR3 is TGTGCCAGCTCGGAGGGACTAGCGGGAGGTCAGGACTACGAGCAGTACTTC. It codes for CASSEGLAGGQDYEQYF.